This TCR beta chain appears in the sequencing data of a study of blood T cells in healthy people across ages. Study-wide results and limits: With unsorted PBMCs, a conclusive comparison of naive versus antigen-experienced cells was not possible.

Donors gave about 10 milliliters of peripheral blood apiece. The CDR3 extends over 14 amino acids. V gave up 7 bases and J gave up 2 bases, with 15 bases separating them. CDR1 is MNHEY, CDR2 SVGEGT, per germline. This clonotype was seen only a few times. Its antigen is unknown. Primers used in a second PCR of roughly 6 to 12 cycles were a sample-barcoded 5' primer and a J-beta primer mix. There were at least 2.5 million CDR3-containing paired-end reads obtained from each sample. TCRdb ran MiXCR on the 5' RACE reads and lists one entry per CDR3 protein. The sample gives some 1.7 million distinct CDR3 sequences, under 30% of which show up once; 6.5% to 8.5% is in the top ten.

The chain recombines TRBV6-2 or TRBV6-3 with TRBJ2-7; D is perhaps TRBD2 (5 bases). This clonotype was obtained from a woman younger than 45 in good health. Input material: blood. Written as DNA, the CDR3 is TGTGCCAGCACCCGACCGGGGTCAGCCTACGAGCAGTACTTC. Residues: CASTRPGSAYEQYF.